Listed below are T cell receptor beta chains from one sample, sequenced in a study of T cell clonotyping in hematopoietic cell transplantation. Measured with immunoSEQ multiplex PCR; TCRdb has only the in-frame clones, and not every one. The sample comprises more than 25,000 clones, just over 90% of which are singletons, and more than 2% rests with the top ten. Sequenced material: peripheral blood mononuclear cells, taken before stem cell transplant. The receptor source for this set is a man aged 45-65 years with acute myeloid leukemia. Some clones in this sample may be carry-over from other donors' samples. Both conserved end residues are part of each CDR3. Each record gives: clone size, CDR3 length, J gene, V gene, D gene, CDR3 DNA, CDR3 protein. The D gene is left open where the match is weak. A clone size is listed for some rows: how often the clone was seen (once, few, many), or a class if it is expanded.

size: .; length: 16; J: TRBJ2-5; V: TRBV7-3; D: TRBD2; DNA: TGTGCCAGCAGCTTCGGACCCAGCGGGGGAGGAGAGACCCAGTACTTC; CDR3: CASSFGPSGGGETQYF
size: .; length: 14; J: TRBJ2-1; V: TRBV28; D: .; DNA: TGTGCCAGCAGTTTAATGGGGGGCTACAATGAGCAGTTCTTC; CDR3: CASSLMGGYNEQFF
size: .; length: 12; J: TRBJ1-1; V: TRBV21-1; D: .; DNA: TGTGCCAGTACCTTGGGTGGTACTGAAGCTTTCTTT; CDR3: CASTLGGTEAFF
size: .; length: 11; J: TRBJ2-1; V: TRBV6-6; D: .; DNA: TGTGCCAGCAGTTACTCGTACGAGCAGTTCTTC; CDR3: CASSYSYEQFF
size: .; length: 15; J: TRBJ2-7; V: TRBV28; D: TRBD2; DNA: TGTGCCAGCAGAGCGAGCGGGGATCGGCCTTTGGAGCAGTACTTC; CDR3: CASRASGDRPLEQYF
size: .; length: 16; J: TRBJ1-5; V: TRBV7-2; D: .; DNA: TGTGCCAGCAGCTTAGCGCAAACAGGGTCGGGGCAGCCCCAGCATTTT; CDR3: CASSLAQTGSGQPQHF
size: once; length: 16; J: TRBJ2-3; V: TRBV7-2; D: TRBD2; DNA: TGTGCCAGCAGCACCGGACTAGCGGGAGGAGCCGATACGCAGTATTTT; CDR3: CASSTGLAGGADTQYF
size: .; length: 15; J: TRBJ2-1; V: TRBV7-2; D: TRBD2; DNA: TGTGCCAGCTCCTCGGGACTAGCGGGAGCCTCGAGAGAGTTCTTC; CDR3: CASSSGLAGASREFF
size: once; length: 16; J: TRBJ1-6; V: TRBV5-1; D: .; DNA: TGCGCCAGCAGCTTGAGGGCAGGGAATGGTAATTCACCCCTCCACTTT; CDR3: CASSLRAGNGNSPLHF
size: .; length: 14; J: TRBJ2-2; V: TRBV27; D: .; DNA: TGTGCCAGCAGTTCATCCGTGAACACCGGGGAGCTGTTTTTT; CDR3: CASSSSVNTGELFF
size: .; length: 14; J: TRBJ1-4; V: TRBV5-1; D: .; DNA: TGCGCCAGCAGCTCCCAGGGAAGGTATGAAAAACTGTTTTTT; CDR3: CASSSQGRYEKLFF
size: once; length: 15; J: TRBJ2-3; V: TRBV5-1; D: TRBD2; DNA: TGCGCCAGCAGCTTGCGTAGCGGGTTCACAGATACGCAGTATTTT; CDR3: CASSLRSGFTDTQYF
size: .; length: 14; J: TRBJ2-1; V: TRBV7-2; D: TRBD2; DNA: TGTGCCAGCAGCCGGTGGCTAGCGGACAATGAGCAGTTCTTC; CDR3: CASSRWLADNEQFF
size: .; length: 14; J: TRBJ2-1; V: TRBV27; D: TRBD2; DNA: TGTGCCAGCAGGTCTAGCGGAGCCTACAATGAGCAGTTCTTC; CDR3: CASRSSGAYNEQFF
size: .; length: 14; J: TRBJ2-3; V: TRBV6-5; D: TRBD2; DNA: TGTGCCAGCAGACCCGGGACTACCATTGATACGCAGTATTTT; CDR3: CASRPGTTIDTQYF
size: .; length: 15; J: TRBJ1-5; V: TRBV7-2; D: .; DNA: TGTGCCAGCAGCGAGCAGTTGGGTACCCCCCAGCCCCAGCATTTT; CDR3: CASSEQLGTPQPQHF
size: .; length: 18; J: TRBJ2-3; V: TRBV5-1; D: .; DNA: TGCGCCAGCAGCACCGGGACCCTTCGAGGGGGGAACACAGATACGCAGTATTTT; CDR3: CASSTGTLRGGNTDTQYF
size: .; length: 15; J: TRBJ1-5; V: TRBV5-1; D: .; DNA: TGCGCCAGCAGCTTGGATGGGTTTAGCAATCAGCCCCAGCATTTT; CDR3: CASSLDGFSNQPQHF
size: .; length: 15; J: TRBJ1-2; V: TRBV7-9; D: .; DNA: TGTGCCAGCAGCCACGAGGCGGGGTATATCTATGGCTACACCTTC; CDR3: CASSHEAGYIYGYTF
size: .; length: 13; J: TRBJ2-1; V: TRBV30; D: .; DNA: TGTGCCTGGAGTATAATGGCTTACAATGAGCAGTTCTTC; CDR3: CAWSIMAYNEQFF
size: .; length: 13; J: TRBJ2-3; V: TRBV4-3; D: .; DNA: TGCGCCAGCAGCCAGCAGGAAAGAGGGACGCAGTATTTT; CDR3: CASSQQERGTQYF
size: .; length: 17; J: TRBJ2-1; V: TRBV5-1; D: TRBD2; DNA: TGCGCCAGCAGCACCGGGACTAGCGGCAGCTCCTACAATGAGCAGTTCTTC; CDR3: CASSTGTSGSSYNEQFF
size: .; length: 14; J: TRBJ1-2; V: TRBV15; D: TRBD1; DNA: TGTGCCACCAGCAGACCTCACAGGGGAGATGGCTACACCTTC; CDR3: CATSRPHRGDGYTF
size: .; length: 15; J: TRBJ2-2; V: TRBV29-1; D: TRBD1; DNA: TGCAGCGTCGCGACGACAGGGGGCGGCACCGGGGAGCTGTTTTTT; CDR3: CSVATTGGGTGELFF
size: .; length: 16; J: TRBJ2-7; V: TRBV4-1; D: TRBD1; DNA: TGCGCCAGCAGCCAAGTGAAAGGCAGGGGGCCTCACGAGCAGTACTTC; CDR3: CASSQVKGRGPHEQYF
size: .; length: 16; J: TRBJ2-3; V: TRBV5-1; D: .; DNA: TGCGCCAGCAGCCAAGAGGGGCGGGCGCCCACAGATACGCAGTATTTT; CDR3: CASSQEGRAPTDTQYF
size: few; length: 20; J: TRBJ2-6; V: TRBV29-1; D: TRBD1; DNA: TGCAGCGTTGAAGGGTGGCAGGGGGCTTATCAATTTTCTGGGGCCAACGTCCTGACTTTC; CDR3: CSVEGWQGAYQFSGANVLTF
size: .; length: 14; J: TRBJ2-7; V: TRBV7-2; D: .; DNA: TGTGCCAGCAGCTTACAGGGATCCTCCTACGAGCAGTACTTC; CDR3: CASSLQGSSYEQYF
size: .; length: 11; J: TRBJ1-2; V: TRBV6-9; D: .; DNA: TGTGCCAGCAGCTCCTTCGATGGCTACACCTTC; CDR3: CASSSFDGYTF
size: .; length: 14; J: TRBJ1-4; V: TRBV7-9; D: .; DNA: TGTGCCAGCAGCCCGAGTGCAACTAATGAAAAACTGTTTTTT; CDR3: CASSPSATNEKLFF
size: few; length: 18; J: TRBJ2-2; V: TRBV19; D: TRBD1; DNA: TGTGCCAGTAGTGGATACCGGGTCGGACAGGGCACCACCGGGGAGCTGTTTTTT; CDR3: CASSGYRVGQGTTGELFF
size: .; length: 12; J: TRBJ2-7; V: TRBV30; D: .; DNA: TGTGCCTGGAGTGTACTGTGGGACGAGCAGTACTTC; CDR3: CAWSVLWDEQYF
size: .; length: 14; J: TRBJ1-3; V: TRBV4-1; D: .; DNA: TGCGCCAGCAGCTTACCGACGAGTGGAAACACCATATATTTT; CDR3: CASSLPTSGNTIYF
size: .; length: 15; J: TRBJ2-1; V: TRBV5-8; D: TRBD1; DNA: TGTGCCAGCAGCTTGGGGACAGGAACTTACAATGAGCAGTTCTTC; CDR3: CASSLGTGTYNEQFF
size: .; length: 13; J: TRBJ2-7; V: TRBV6-1; D: .; DNA: TGTGCCAGCAGTGAATCCTACAGTCTCGAGCAGTACTTC; CDR3: CASSESYSLEQYF
size: .; length: 14; J: TRBJ2-7; V: TRBV6-5; D: .; DNA: TGTGCCAGCAGTTATCGGGGAGAGACCTACGAGCAGTACTTC; CDR3: CASSYRGETYEQYF
size: .; length: 13; J: TRBJ1-2; V: TRBV4-3; D: .; DNA: TGCGCCAGCAGCCAACCGGGCGTCTATGGCTACACCTTC; CDR3: CASSQPGVYGYTF
size: .; length: 13; J: TRBJ1-5; V: TRBV30; D: TRBD1; DNA: TGTGCCTGGAGTTGGACAGGCGGCCAGCCCCAGCATTTT; CDR3: CAWSWTGGQPQHF
size: .; length: 19; J: TRBJ1-4; V: TRBV15; D: .; DNA: TGTGCCACCAGCAGAGATCGAGTAGGGACTCGAAGATTTAGTGAAAAACTGTTTTTT; CDR3: CATSRDRVGTRRFSEKLFF
size: .; length: 16; J: TRBJ1-1; V: TRBV28; D: TRBD1; DNA: TGTGCCAGCAGACTCGGACAGGGGATGGAAAGCGTCGGGGCTTTCTTT; CDR3: CASRLGQGMESVGAFF
size: .; length: 14; J: TRBJ2-3; V: TRBV2; D: TRBD2; DNA: TGTGCCAGCAGTGACGGGAGGGGCACAGATACGCAGTATTTT; CDR3: CASSDGRGTDTQYF
size: .; length: 15; J: TRBJ2-3; V: TRBV7-9; D: TRBD2; DNA: TGTGCCAGCAGCTTAGGGCTAGCGGGAGACGATACGCAGTATTTT; CDR3: CASSLGLAGDDTQYF
size: few; length: 18; J: TRBJ2-1; V: TRBV4-3; D: TRBD2; DNA: TGCGCCAGCAGCCTAGGACTAGCGGGAGAGGGGACTCACAATGAGCAGTTCTTC; CDR3: CASSLGLAGEGTHNEQFF
size: .; length: 14; J: TRBJ1-5; V: TRBV2; D: TRBD1; DNA: TGTGCCAGCAGCGGGACAGTGCACAATCAGCCCCAGCATTTT; CDR3: CASSGTVHNQPQHF
size: .; length: 14; J: TRBJ2-2; V: TRBV19; D: .; DNA: TGTGCCAGCCAAACAGGGAGGCTGACCGGGGAGCTGTTTTTT; CDR3: CASQTGRLTGELFF
size: .; length: 13; J: TRBJ1-4; V: TRBV6-5; D: TRBD1; DNA: TGTGCCAGCAGTTACGACAGGGAGGAAAAACTGTTTTTT; CDR3: CASSYDREEKLFF
size: .; length: 12; J: TRBJ1-2; V: TRBV28; D: .; DNA: TGTGCCAGCAGTTCACGGCTCCGGGGCTACACCTTC; CDR3: CASSSRLRGYTF
size: .; length: 13; J: TRBJ2-5; V: TRBV30; D: TRBD1; DNA: TGTGCCTGGGGTACAGGGGGCGAAGAGACCCAGTACTTC; CDR3: CAWGTGGEETQYF
size: .; length: 10; J: TRBJ1-1; V: TRBV5-6; D: .; DNA: TGTGCCAGCACCCGTTCTGAAGCTTTCTTT; CDR3: CASTRSEAFF
size: few; length: 13; J: TRBJ2-1; V: TRBV2; D: .; DNA: TGTGCCAGCAGTGACGGGTTCCACAATGAGCAGTTCTTC; CDR3: CASSDGFHNEQFF
size: .; length: 13; J: TRBJ2-1; V: TRBV6-5; D: TRBD2; DNA: TGTGCCAGCAGACCCGGGGGGGCCCATGAGCAGTTCTTC; CDR3: CASRPGGAHEQFF
size: .; length: 16; J: TRBJ1-1; V: TRBV27; D: .; DNA: TGTGCCAGCAGTATGGGTCTCGGGACACGAACGCTTGAAGCTTTCTTT; CDR3: CASSMGLGTRTLEAFF
size: .; length: 14; J: TRBJ1-2; V: TRBV7-3; D: .; DNA: TGTGCCAGCAGCTTACAGGGCCAGGGCTATGGCTACACCTTC; CDR3: CASSLQGQGYGYTF
size: .; length: 12; J: TRBJ2-7; V: TRBV30; D: .; DNA: TGTGCCTGGAGTGACCCAGCCTACGAGCAGTACTTC; CDR3: CAWSDPAYEQYF
size: .; length: 14; J: TRBJ2-7; V: TRBV28; D: .; DNA: TGTGCCAGCAGCTCCCAGGCTGGGCAACACGAGCAGTACTTC; CDR3: CASSSQAGQHEQYF
size: .; length: 15; J: TRBJ2-2; V: TRBV28; D: .; DNA: TGTGCCAGCAGTTCTTGGGAGGACTCGGGCGGGGAGCTGTTTTTT; CDR3: CASSSWEDSGGELFF
size: .; length: 16; J: TRBJ1-5; V: TRBV5-5; D: .; DNA: TGTGCCAGCAGCTTGTTACCCGGACAAGGCAATCAGCCCCAGCATTTT; CDR3: CASSLLPGQGNQPQHF
size: .; length: 18; J: TRBJ2-5; V: TRBV11-2; D: TRBD2; DNA: TGTGCCAGCTCACCCGGGGGAGCGGGGGGCCTGGGGTGGGAGACCCAGTACTTC; CDR3: CASSPGGAGGLGWETQYF
size: once; length: 17; J: TRBJ2-3; V: TRBV7-6; D: .; DNA: TGTGCCAGCAGCTCCCAGGGTAGAGGGACTAGCACAGATACGCAGTATTTT; CDR3: CASSSQGRGTSTDTQYF